This T cell receptor beta chain originates from a study of blood T cell repertoires in COVID-19. Study details: Samples came from the United States, Italy and Spain, spanning acute and convalescent COVID-19. PBMCs, B-cell-depleted T cells, or T cells provided the cDNA or gDNA that made up the material.

As processed by the authors: How many nucleated cells were present was estimated from reference gene primer amplification. Libraries were prepared by immunoSEQ multiplex PCR; TCRdb keeps only in-frame clonotypes and omits some of them. Clonal size and the V and J genes are those of that table, whereas D and trimming came from the DNA. The profile shows over 50,000 clones, about 89% of them singletons. This sequence was found in a man in his fifties or sixties with acute or convalescent COVID-19. The sample comprised peripheral blood.

As DNA, the CDR3 is TGTGCCAGCAGCTTAGTGCGGGGAGAGACCCAGTACTTC. Translation: CASSLVRGETQYF. The gene calls are TRBV7-2 and TRBJ2-5, with D perhaps matching TRBD2 (6 bases). Germline V gene sequence: CDR1 SGHTA, CDR2 FQGNSA. V was clipped by 1 base and J by 4 bases, with 7 bases between them. The CDR3 loop spans 13 amino acids.